This T cell receptor beta chain was identified during a study of cytomegalovirus exposure and HLA in healthy donors. Study-wide points: According to a later analysis, most TCR beta chains associated with CMV appeared HLA-restricted. A reported reduction in N-insertions relative to the roughly 640-donor mean was seen in an Asian-associated ancestry cluster in a later analysis.

PCR amplification relied on 60 Vbeta primers (plus 13 Jbeta primers). TCRdb's copy holds only in-frame clones and misses some; the assay was immunoSEQ multiplex PCR. The sample records 150,000 or so clones, around 77% being singletons. V was clipped by 0 bases and J by 9 bases, with 10 bases between them. This CDR3 comprises 13 residues. Germline V gives CDR1 SGHRS, CDR2 YFSETQ. About this clone itself: The antigen is unknown.

The rearrangement uses TRBV5-1 and TRBJ1-5, with D possibly matching TRBD1 (5 bases). Sequencing was performed on PBMCs. The receptor's source is a woman in her 30s in good health and CMV-seronegative. The CDR3 DNA follows: TGCGCCAGCAGCTTGGGCGGGGGACCGCCCCAGCATTTT. This gives the protein CASSLGGGPPQHF. Filled out from reference TRBV5-1 and TRBJ1-5, the complete variable domain reads KAGVTQTPRYLIKTRGQQVTLSCSPISGHRSVSWYQQTPGQGLQFLFEYFSETQRNKGNFPGRFSGRQFSNSRSEMNVSTLELGDSALYLCASSLGGGPPQHFGDGTRLSIL.